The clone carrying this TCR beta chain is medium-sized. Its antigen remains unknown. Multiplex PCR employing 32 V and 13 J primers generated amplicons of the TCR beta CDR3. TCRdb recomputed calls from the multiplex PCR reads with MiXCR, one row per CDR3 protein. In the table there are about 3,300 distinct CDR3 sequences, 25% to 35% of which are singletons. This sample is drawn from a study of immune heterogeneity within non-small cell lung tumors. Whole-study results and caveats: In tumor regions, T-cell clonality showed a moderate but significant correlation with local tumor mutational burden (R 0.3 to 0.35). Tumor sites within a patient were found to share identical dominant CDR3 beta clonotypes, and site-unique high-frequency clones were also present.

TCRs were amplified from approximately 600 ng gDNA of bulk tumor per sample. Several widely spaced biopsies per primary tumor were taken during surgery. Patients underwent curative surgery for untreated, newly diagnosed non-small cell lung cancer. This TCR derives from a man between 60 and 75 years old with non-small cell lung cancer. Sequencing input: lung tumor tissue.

The CDR3 reads CASSEREVLMNTGELFF. CDR3 nucleotide sequence: TGTGCCAGCAGCGAGCGGGAGGTCCTGATGAACACCGGGGAGCTGTTTTTT. V is TRBV11-2 and J is TRBJ2-2; 9 bases line up with TRBD2. Germline V gene data show CDR1 as SGHAT and CDR2 as FQNNGV. This CDR3 has 17 residues. The ends lost 5 bases at V and 1 base at J; junction bases unmatched: 8.